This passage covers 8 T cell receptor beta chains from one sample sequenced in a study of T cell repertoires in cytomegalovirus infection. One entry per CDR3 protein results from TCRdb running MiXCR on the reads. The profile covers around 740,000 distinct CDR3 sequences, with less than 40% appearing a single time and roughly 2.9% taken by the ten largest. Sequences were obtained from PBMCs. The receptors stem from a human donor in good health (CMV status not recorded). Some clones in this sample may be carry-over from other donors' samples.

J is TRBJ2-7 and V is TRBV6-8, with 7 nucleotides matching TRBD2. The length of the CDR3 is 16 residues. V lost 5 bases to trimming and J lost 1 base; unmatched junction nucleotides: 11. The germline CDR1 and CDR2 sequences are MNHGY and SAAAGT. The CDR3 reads CASSGIAGLRSYEQYF. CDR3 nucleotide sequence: TGTGCCAGCAGTGGGATAGCGGGCTTAAGGTCCTACGAGCAGTACTTC.

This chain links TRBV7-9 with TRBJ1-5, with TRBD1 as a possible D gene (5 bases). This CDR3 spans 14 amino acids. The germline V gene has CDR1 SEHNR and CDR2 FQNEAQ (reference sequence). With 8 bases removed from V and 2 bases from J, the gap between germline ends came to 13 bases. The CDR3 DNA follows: TGTGCCAGCCGGTCGGAGGGACGCAATCAGCCCCAGCATTTT. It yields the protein CASRSEGRNQPQHF. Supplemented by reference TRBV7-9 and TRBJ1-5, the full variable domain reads DTGVSQNPRHKITKRGQNVTFRCDPISEHNRLYWYRQTLGQGPEFLTYFQNEAQLEKSRLLSDRFSAERPKGSFSTLEIQRTEQGDSAMYLCASRSEGRNQPQHFGDGTRLSIL.

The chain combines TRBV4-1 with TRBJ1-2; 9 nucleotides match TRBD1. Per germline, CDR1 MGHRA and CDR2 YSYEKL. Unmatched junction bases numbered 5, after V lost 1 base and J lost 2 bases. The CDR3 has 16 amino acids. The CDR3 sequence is CASSQGIGQGNYGYTF. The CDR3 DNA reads TGCGCCAGCAGCCAAGGTATCGGACAGGGGAACTATGGCTACACCTTC.

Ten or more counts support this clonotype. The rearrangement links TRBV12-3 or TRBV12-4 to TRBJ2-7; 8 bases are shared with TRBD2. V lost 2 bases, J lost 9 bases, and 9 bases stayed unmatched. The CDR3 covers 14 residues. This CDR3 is CASSLLAGTVRQYF. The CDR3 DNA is TGTGCCAGCAGTTTATTAGCGGGGACCGTACGGCAGTACTTC.

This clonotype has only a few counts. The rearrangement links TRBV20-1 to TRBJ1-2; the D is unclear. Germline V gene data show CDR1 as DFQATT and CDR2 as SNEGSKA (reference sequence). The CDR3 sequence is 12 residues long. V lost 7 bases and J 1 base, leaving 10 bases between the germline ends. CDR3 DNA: TGCAGTGTCAAGGGCCATAACTATGGCTACACCTTC. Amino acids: CSVKGHNYGYTF.

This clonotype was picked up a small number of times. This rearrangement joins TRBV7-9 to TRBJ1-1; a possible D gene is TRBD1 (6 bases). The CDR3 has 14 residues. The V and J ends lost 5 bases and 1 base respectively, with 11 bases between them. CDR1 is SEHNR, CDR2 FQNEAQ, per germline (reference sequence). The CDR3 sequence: CASSQDSWNTEAFF. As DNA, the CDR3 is TGTGCCAGCAGCCAGGACAGCTGGAACACTGAAGCTTTCTTT.

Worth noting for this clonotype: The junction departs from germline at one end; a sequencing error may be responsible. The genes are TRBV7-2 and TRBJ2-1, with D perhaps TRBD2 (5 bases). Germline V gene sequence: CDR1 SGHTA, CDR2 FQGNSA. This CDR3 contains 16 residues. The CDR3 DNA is TGTGCCACCAGCTTAGGGAGAGGGAGCTCCTACAATGAGCAGTTCTTC. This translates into CATSLGRGSSYNEQFF. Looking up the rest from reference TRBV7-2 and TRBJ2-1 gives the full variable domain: GAGVSQSPSNKVTEKGKDVELRCDPISGHTALYWYRQSLGQGLEFLIYFQGNSAPDKSGLPSDRFSAERTGGSVSTLTIQRTQQEDSAVYLCATSLGRGSSYNEQFFGPGTRLTVL.

The CDR3 nucleotides are TGCAGTGCTAGAGACCCGCTAACCGGGACAGACAATTCACCCCTCCACTTT. It yields the protein CSARDPLTGTDNSPLHF. V usage is TRBV20-1 and J usage is TRBJ1-6; 7 bases fit TRBD1. This CDR3 has 17 amino acids. Germline V gene lookup returns CDR1 DFQATT and CDR2 SNEGSKA (reference sequence). V was pared by 0 bases and J by 7 bases, with 12 bases of the junction left unmatched.